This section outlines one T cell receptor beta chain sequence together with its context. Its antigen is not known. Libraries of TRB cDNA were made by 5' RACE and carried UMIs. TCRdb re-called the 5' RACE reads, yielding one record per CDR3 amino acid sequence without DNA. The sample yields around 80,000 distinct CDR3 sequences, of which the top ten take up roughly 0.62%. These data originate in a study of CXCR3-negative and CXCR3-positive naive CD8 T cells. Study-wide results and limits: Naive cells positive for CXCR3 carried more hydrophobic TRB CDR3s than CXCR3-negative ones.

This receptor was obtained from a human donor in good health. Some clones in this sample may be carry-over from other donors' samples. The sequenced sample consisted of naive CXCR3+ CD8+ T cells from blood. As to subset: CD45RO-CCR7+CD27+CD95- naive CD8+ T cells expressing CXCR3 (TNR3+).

The CDR3: CASSHEPRQGRGNEQFF. This chain uses TRBV4-3 with TRBJ2-1; with no DNA, the TCRdb D assignment of TRBD1 cannot be verified. Germline CDR1 LGHNA, CDR2 YSLEER. The CDR3 length is 17 residues.